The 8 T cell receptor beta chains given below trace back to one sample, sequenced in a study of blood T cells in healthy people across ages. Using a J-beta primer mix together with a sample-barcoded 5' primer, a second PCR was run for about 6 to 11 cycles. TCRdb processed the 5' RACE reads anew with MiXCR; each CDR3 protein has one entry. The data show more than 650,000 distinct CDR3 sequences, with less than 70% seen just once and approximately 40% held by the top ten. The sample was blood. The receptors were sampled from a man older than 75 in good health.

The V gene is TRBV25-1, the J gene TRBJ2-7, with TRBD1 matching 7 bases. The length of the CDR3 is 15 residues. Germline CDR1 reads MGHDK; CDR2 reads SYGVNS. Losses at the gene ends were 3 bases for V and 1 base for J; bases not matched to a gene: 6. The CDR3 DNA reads TGTGCCAGCAGTGACGACCGACAGGGTTCCTACGAGCAGTACTTC. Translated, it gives CASSDDRQGSYEQYF.

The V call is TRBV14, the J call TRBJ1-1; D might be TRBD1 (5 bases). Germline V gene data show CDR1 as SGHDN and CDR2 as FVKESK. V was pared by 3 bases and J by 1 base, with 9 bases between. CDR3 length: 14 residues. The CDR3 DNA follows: TGTGCCAGCAGCCAGATTGGGGGGAACACTGAAGCTTTCTTT. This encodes CASSQIGGNTEAFF.

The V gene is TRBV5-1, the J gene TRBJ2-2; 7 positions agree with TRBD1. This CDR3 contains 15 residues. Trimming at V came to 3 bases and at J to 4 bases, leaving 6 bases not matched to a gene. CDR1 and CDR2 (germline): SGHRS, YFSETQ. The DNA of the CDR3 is TGCGCCAGCAGCTATGACAGGGTTTCCACCGGGGAGCTGTTTTTT. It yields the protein CASSYDRVSTGELFF. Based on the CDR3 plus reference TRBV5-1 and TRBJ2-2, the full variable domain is KAGVTQTPRYLIKTRGQQVTLSCSPISGHRSVSWYQQTPGQGLQFLFEYFSETQRNKGNFPGRFSGRQFSNSRSEMNVSTLELGDSALYLCASSYDRVSTGELFFGEGSRLTVL.

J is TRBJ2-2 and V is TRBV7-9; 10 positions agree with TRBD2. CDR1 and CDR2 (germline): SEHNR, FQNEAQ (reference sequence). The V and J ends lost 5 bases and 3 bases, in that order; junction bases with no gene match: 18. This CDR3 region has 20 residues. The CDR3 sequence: CASSPIAGLAGERDTGELFF. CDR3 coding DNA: TGTGCCAGCAGCCCTATTGCCGGGCTAGCGGGAGAGAGGGACACCGGGGAGCTGTTTTTT.

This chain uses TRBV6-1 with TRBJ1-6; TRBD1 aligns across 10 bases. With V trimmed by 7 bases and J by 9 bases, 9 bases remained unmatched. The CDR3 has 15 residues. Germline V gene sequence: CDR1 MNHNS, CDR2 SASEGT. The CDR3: CASNLQGQGTSPLHF. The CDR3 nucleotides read TGTGCCAGCAATCTACAGGGACAGGGGACTTCACCCCTCCACTTT.

This CDR3 is CASTMGGLYNEQFF. CDR3 nucleotides: TGTGCCAGCACTATGGGCGGACTATACAATGAGCAGTTCTTC. This sequence joins TRBV10-3 and TRBJ2-1; TRBD2 is a possible D gene (6 bases). The V gene lost 10 bases and the J gene lost 4 bases, with 17 bases spanning the gap. CDR3 length: 14 amino acids. Germline V gives CDR1 ENHRY, CDR2 SYGVKD.

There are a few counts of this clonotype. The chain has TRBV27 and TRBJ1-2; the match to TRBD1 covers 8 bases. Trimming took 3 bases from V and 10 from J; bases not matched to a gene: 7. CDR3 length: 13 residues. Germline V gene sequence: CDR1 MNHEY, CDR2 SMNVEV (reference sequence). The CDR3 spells CASSFTTGGLYTF. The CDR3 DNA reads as TGTGCCAGCAGTTTTACCACAGGGGGACTCTACACCTTC.

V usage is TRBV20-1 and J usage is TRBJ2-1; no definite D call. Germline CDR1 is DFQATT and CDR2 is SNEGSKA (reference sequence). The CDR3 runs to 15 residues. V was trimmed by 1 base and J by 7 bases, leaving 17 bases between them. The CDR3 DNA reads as TGCAGTGCTAGAGTCTCAATGAGCCCGAAGAATGAGCAGTTCTTC. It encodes CSARVSMSPKNEQFF.